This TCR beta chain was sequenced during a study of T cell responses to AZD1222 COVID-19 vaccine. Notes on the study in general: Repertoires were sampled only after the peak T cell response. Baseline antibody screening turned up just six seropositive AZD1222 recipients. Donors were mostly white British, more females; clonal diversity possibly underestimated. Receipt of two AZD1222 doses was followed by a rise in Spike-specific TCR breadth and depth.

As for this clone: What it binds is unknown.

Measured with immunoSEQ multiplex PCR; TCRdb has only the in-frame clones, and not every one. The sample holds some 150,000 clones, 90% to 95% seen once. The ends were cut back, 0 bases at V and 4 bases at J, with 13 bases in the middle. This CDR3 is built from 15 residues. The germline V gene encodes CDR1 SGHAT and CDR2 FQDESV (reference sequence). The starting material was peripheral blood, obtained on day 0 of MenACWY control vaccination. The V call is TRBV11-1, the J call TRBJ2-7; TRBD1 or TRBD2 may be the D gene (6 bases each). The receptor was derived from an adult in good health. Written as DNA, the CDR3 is TGTGCCAGCAGCTTAGCGCCCAGGGGAGGATACGAGCAGTACTTC. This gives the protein CASSLAPRGGYEQYF.